The rows below give T cell receptor beta chains drawn from one sample of a study of beta chain features in type 1 diabetes. Repertoires were generated with immunoSEQ multiplex PCR, while TCRdb's copy carries only in-frame clones and drops some. The sample records hundreds of thousands of clones, 11% to 15% being singletons. The sample was naive CD4+ T cells from blood. The receptor set was obtained from a man aged 18 to 30 with type 1 diabetes. CDR3s include the opening cysteine and the closing phenylalanine or tryptophan. A D gene is named only where the DNA matches it firmly. The listing skips clone size in some rows; elsewhere it reads once, few, many or a size class.

>TRBJ2-1|-|-|TRBV30
TGTGCATCTAGCGAGGCCTACAATGAGCAGTTCTTC
CASSEAYNEQFF
>TRBJ2-5|TRBD1|-|TRBV5-1
TGCGCCAGCAGCTTTTCGCCAGGGGGAGAGACCCAGTACTTC
CASSFSPGGETQYF
>TRBJ2-1|-|-|TRBV7-9
TGTGCCAGCAGCCCAGGGACAAGACACAATGAGCAGTTCTTC
CASSPGTRHNEQFF
>TRBJ2-5|TRBD2|few|TRBV5-4
TGTGCCAGCAAATCGCGACTAGCGGGGGACCAAGAGACCCAGTACTTC
CASKSRLAGDQETQYF
>TRBJ1-5|-|few|TRBV7-9
TGTGCCAGCAGCCCAAGGGGGGATCAGCCCCAGCATTTT
CASSPRGDQPQHF
>TRBJ1-5|-|-|TRBV6-1
TGTGCCAGCAGCCCAGATAGCAATCAGCCCCAGCATTTT
CASSPDSNQPQHF
>TRBJ2-7|-|-|TRBV2
TGTGCCAGCACCGAGGTCCTAGCTCTGGGCGAGCAGTACTTC
CASTEVLALGEQYF
>TRBJ2-1|-|-|TRBV4-1
TGCACCAGCAGCCAAGGGCCATACGATGAGCAGTTCTTC
CTSSQGPYDEQFF
>TRBJ1-6|-|few|TRBV5-1
TGCGCCAGCAGCACCTTCGACAGGTCTTCACCCCTCCACTTT
CASSTFDRSSPLHF
>TRBJ2-6|-|-|TRBV6-1
TGTGCCAGCAGTGAGGTTCCAAATAGCTCTGGGGCCAACGTCCTGACTTTC
CASSEVPNSSGANVLTF
>TRBJ2-5|-|-|TRBV29-1
TGCAGCGTCGCCAAAGGTGGGGAGACCCAGTACTTC
CSVAKGGETQYF
>TRBJ2-5|TRBD1|few|TRBV5-1
TGCGCCAGCAGCTTGGATGCAGGGGGCCCCCAAGAGACCCAGTACTTC
CASSLDAGGPQETQYF
>TRBJ2-1|TRBD2|-|TRBV5-1
TGCGCCAGCAGCCCGGATTGGACTAGCGGGAGGGGTTACAATGAGCAGTTCTTC
CASSPDWTSGRGYNEQFF
>TRBJ1-1|-|-|TRBV21-1
TGTGCCAGCAGCAAAGGAGAGGGTCGGACTGAAGCTTTCTTT
CASSKGEGRTEAFF
>TRBJ2-3|-|few|TRBV5-1
TGCGCCAGCAGCCCAGCAGGGGATACAGATACGCAGTATTTT
CASSPAGDTDTQYF
>TRBJ1-1|TRBD1|-|TRBV9
TGTGCCAGCAGCGTAGGCGGGACAGCCAGCACCCACGCTTTCTTT
CASSVGGTASTHAFF
>TRBJ2-1|-|-|TRBV27
TGTGCCAGCAGTACCTTGGACCAGCTCAGTGAGCAGTTCTTC
CASSTLDQLSEQFF
>TRBJ2-3|TRBD1|-|TRBV7-3
TGTGCCAGCAGCCCACGGACAGGGTTGTCAGATACGCAGTATTTT
CASSPRTGLSDTQYF
>TRBJ2-3|-|-|TRBV7-2
TGTGCCAGCAGAATAGCCGTCGGGGGCAAGGGGCCAGATACGCAGTATTTT
CASRIAVGGKGPDTQYF
>TRBJ2-5|-|few|TRBV25-1
TGTGCCAGCAGTGAATTGTGGGGCCAAGAGACCCAGTACTTC
CASSELWGQETQYF
>TRBJ2-7|-|few|TRBV7-9
TGTGCCAGCAGTTCCCGTCCCCCCTACGAGCAGTACTTC
CASSSRPPYEQYF
>TRBJ1-2|-|-|TRBV9
TGTGCCAGCGGCTCAGGGTATGGCTACACCTTC
CASGSGYGYTF
>TRBJ2-1|TRBD1|few|TRBV5-1
TGCGCCAGCAGCTCGCCCGGGACAGGGGCTTTCAGTGAGCAGTTCTTC
CASSSPGTGAFSEQFF
>TRBJ2-3|-|few|TRBV5-4
TGTGCCAGCAGCCGCTCCTGGGCGCAGAAGGCAGATACGCAGTATTTT
CASSRSWAQKADTQYF
>TRBJ1-4|TRBD1|-|TRBV30
TGTGCCTGGGGGACAGGGGGCGGCGGTGAAAAACTGTTTTTT
CAWGTGGGGEKLFF
>TRBJ2-1|-|-|TRBV7-9
TGTGCCAGCAGCTCCATCAGGGACAATGAGCAGTTCTTC
CASSSIRDNEQFF
>TRBJ2-1|-|-|TRBV2
TGTGCCAGCAGTTACCCCGGGACCGTCGTACGGGAGCAGTTCTTC
CASSYPGTVVREQFF
>TRBJ2-4|-|-|TRBV7-2
TGTGCCAGCAGCTCCCCAGGGGTGGCCAAAAACATTCAGTACTTC
CASSSPGVAKNIQYF
>TRBJ2-3|-|-|TRBV11-2
TGTGCCAGCAGCTTAGATTCGGGTAACACAGATACGCAGTATTTT
CASSLDSGNTDTQYF
>TRBJ1-1|TRBD1|few|TRBV29-1
TGCAGCGTTGTATCAGGGGGGAACACTGAAGCTTTCTTT
CSVVSGGNTEAFF
>TRBJ1-2|-|few|TRBV7-9
TGTGCCAGCAGCCTATTCGAACAGGGAATCTATGGCTACACCTTC
CASSLFEQGIYGYTF
>TRBJ2-5|-|-|TRBV6-5
TGTGCCAGCAGTTCGGTAGCAGAGACCCAGTACTTC
CASSSVAETQYF
>TRBJ1-2|TRBD1|few|TRBV7-9
TGTGCCAGCAGCTTGACAGGGGGCGCAGACTATGGCTACACCTTC
CASSLTGGADYGYTF
>TRBJ1-2|-|few|TRBV6-6
TGTGCCAGCAGTTCGGCGGGTTTTGGGGTTGGCTACACCTTC
CASSSAGFGVGYTF
>TRBJ2-1|-|few|TRBV10-3
TGTGCCATCAGGGGCGTCGGGGGTCGCTCCTACAATGAGCAGTTCTTC
CAIRGVGGRSYNEQFF
>TRBJ1-5|TRBD1|few|TRBV28
TGTGCCAGCAGTCCCATCGGTGGGGCAGGGGGGGGTCAGCCCCAGCATTTT
CASSPIGGAGGGQPQHF
>TRBJ1-2|-|few|TRBV7-9
TGTGCCAGCAGCACACAACGGGGCTATGGCTACACCTTC
CASSTQRGYGYTF
>TRBJ2-7|-|few|TRBV2
TGTGCCAGCAGCTCAGATCCGGACCCTATCTTCGAGCAGTACTTC
CASSSDPDPIFEQYF
>TRBJ1-5|TRBD1|-|TRBV7-9
TGTGCCAGCAGCTTACAGGGGGCGGAGCAGCCCCAGCATTTT
CASSLQGAEQPQHF
>TRBJ1-4|-|-|TRBV7-2
TGTGCCAGCACCCCCGCGAGTCGCGGAAAACTGTTTTTT
CASTPASRGKLFF
>TRBJ1-1|-|few|TRBV28
TGTGGCTCCGAACAGGGTATGTGGAGTGAAGCTTTCTTT
CGSEQGMWSEAFF
>TRBJ2-6|-|-|TRBV29-1
TGCAGCGTGGGCTCAAAGAGCTCTGGGGCCAACGTCCTGACTTTC
CSVGSKSSGANVLTF
>TRBJ1-1|TRBD1|few|TRBV4-1
TGCGCCAGCAGCCAATTCTACGTCCCGGGACAGGGACTGAACACTGAAGCTTTCTTT
CASSQFYVPGQGLNTEAFF
>TRBJ2-7|-|-|TRBV30
TGTGCCTGGAGATGGGTTCACGAGCAGTACTTC
CAWRWVHEQYF
>TRBJ2-2|-|few|TRBV2
TGTGCCAGCAGTGAAACAACGAACACCGGGGAGCTGTTTTTT
CASSETTNTGELFF
>TRBJ2-5|-|-|TRBV27
TGTGCCAGCAGTTTCACCTTGAGGGACCAAGAGACCCAGTACTTC
CASSFTLRDQETQYF
>TRBJ2-2|-|-|TRBV9
TGTGCCAGCAGCGAATCAGGGGTAGGGCCCGGGGAGCTGTTTTTT
CASSESGVGPGELFF
>TRBJ2-3|-|-|TRBV28
TGTGCCAGCAGTCCACCAACTTGGGATACGCAGTATTTT
CASSPPTWDTQYF
>TRBJ1-1|-|few|TRBV29-1
TGCAGCGTTGTAGTACAGATAGTGAACACTGAAGCTTTCTTT
CSVVVQIVNTEAFF
>TRBJ2-1|-|-|TRBV25-1
TGTGCCAGCAGTGACGGGGTTGAGGAGAATGAGCAGTTCTTC
CASSDGVEENEQFF
>TRBJ1-5|TRBD1|-|TRBV29-1
TGCAGCGCTTGGACAGGGACGAATCAGCCCCAGCATTTT
CSAWTGTNQPQHF
>TRBJ2-7|TRBD2|-|TRBV6-1
TGTGCCAGCAGTGTCAATAGCGGGTACGAGCAGTACTTC
CASSVNSGYEQYF
>TRBJ1-2|TRBD1|-|TRBV7-9
TGTGCCAGCAGCCAAGAAGTGGGACAGACGAACTATGGCTACACCTTC
CASSQEVGQTNYGYTF
>TRBJ1-1|-|-|TRBV2
TGTGCCAGCACCGAGGGGAACACTGAAGCTTTCTTT
CASTEGNTEAFF